This T cell receptor beta chain emerged from a study of cytomegalovirus exposure and HLA in healthy donors. Across the whole study: It was reported in a later analysis that the same platform had been used for the 120 validation repertoires as for the roughly 700 first-cohort repertoires.

General study points: The investigators catalogued 164 TCR beta chains as cytomegalovirus-associated.

For this clone: No antigen is known for it.

Assay: immunoSEQ multiplex PCR; the TCRdb copy retains only in-frame clones and omits some. The sample consists of some 170,000 clones, approximately 86% of them appearing once. The trim removed 0 bases at V and 1 base at J, leaving 6 bases unmatched. This CDR3 spans 17 amino acids. Germline V lookup: CDR1 LGHNA, CDR2 YSLEER. This sequence joins TRBV4-3 and TRBJ2-3; TRBD2 agrees at 8 bases. The sample comprised PBMCs. The TCR originated in a woman between 18 and 29 years old in good health and CMV-seronegative. CDR3 residues: CASSQEGLVGGTDTQYF. In nucleotides, the CDR3 is TGCGCCAGCAGCCAAGAGGGACTAGTCGGTGGCACAGATACGCAGTATTTT.